A selection of T cell receptor beta chains follows, all from one sample in a study of shared clonotypes between healthy human individuals. Sequencing was performed with immunoSEQ multiplex PCR; in TCRdb, only in-frame clones are kept and a portion is missing. The sample carries millions of clones, about 95% recorded once. Material: naive CD4+ T cells sorted from blood. The receptors here all came from a young man in good health. Each CDR3 is given with its conserved first and last residue. The D gene is left open where the match is weak. Clone size appears in some rows only: once, few, many, or a class for an expanded clone.

TRBJ2-7	13	.	.	TRBV29-1	CSVAPDASYEQYF	TGCAGCGTTGCCCCGGACGCCTCCTACGAGCAGTACTTC
TRBJ2-4	10	.	.	TRBV4-3	CAPRGDIQYF	TGCGCCCCCAGGGGTGACATTCAGTACTTC
TRBJ1-5	13	.	.	TRBV11-2	CASSLAFDQPQHF	TGTGCCAGCAGCTTAGCCTTCGATCAGCCCCAGCATTTT
TRBJ2-3	11	.	.	TRBV28	CASSKRGTRDF	TGTGCCAGCAGCAAACGGGGGACCCGAGACTTT
TRBJ2-7	14	TRBD1	.	TRBV10-1	CASSRGTGGYEQYF	TGCGCCAGCAGTCGAGGGACAGGGGGGTACGAGCAGTACTTC
TRBJ2-7	15	TRBD1	.	TRBV4-1	CASRKMGTGSYEQYF	TGCGCCAGCAGAAAAATGGGGACAGGTTCCTACGAGCAGTACTTC
TRBJ2-2	14	.	.	TRBV9	CASKPRGDTGELFF	TGTGCCAGCAAGCCCCGGGGCGACACCGGGGAGCTGTTTTTT
TRBJ2-7	15	TRBD1	.	TRBV5-1	CASSLNVDRANEQYF	TGCGCCAGCAGCTTGAACGTGGACAGGGCCAACGAGCAGTACTTC
TRBJ2-3	15	.	.	TRBV21-1	CASSSGTSLCDTQYF	TGTGCCAGCAGCTCCGGGACTAGCCTTTGCGATACGCAGTATTTT
TRBJ2-3	13	.	.	TRBV18	CASSTDSTDTQYF	TGTGCCAGCTCCACGGACTCTACAGATACGCAGTATTTT
TRBJ2-1	15	TRBD2	.	TRBV10-3	CAISESASGGNEQFF	TGTGCCATCAGTGAGTCGGCTAGCGGGGGGAATGAGCAGTTCTTC
TRBJ2-1	13	.	.	TRBV19	CASSSAKRNEQFF	TGTGCCAGTAGTAGTGCTAAGCGCAATGAGCAGTTCTTC
TRBJ2-3	15	.	.	TRBV7-3	CASSVRLGRADTQYF	TGTGCCAGCAGCGTCCGACTAGGACGCGCAGATACGCAGTATTTT
TRBJ2-2	15	TRBD2	.	TRBV10-3	CAISDGGANTGELFF	TGTGCCATCAGTGACGGGGGGGCCAACACCGGGGAGCTGTTTTTT
TRBJ2-7	14	TRBD1	.	TRBV28	CASSLNRGLEEQYF	TGTGCCAGCAGTCTAAACAGGGGGCTAGAAGAGCAGTACTTC
TRBJ2-7	13	TRBD2	.	TRBV7-6	CASSPSGGYEQYF	TGTGCCAGCAGCCCTTCGGGGGGCTACGAGCAGTACTTC
TRBJ2-1	18	TRBD2	once	TRBV6-1	CASSEGTSGKAKYNEQFF	TGTGCCAGCAGTGAGGGGACTAGCGGGAAAGCGAAGTACAATGAGCAGTTCTTC
TRBJ2-5	17	.	.	TRBV7-8	CASRNQLGRTKGETQYF	TGTGCCAGCAGGAACCAGCTGGGACGCACGAAGGGGGAGACCCAGTACTTC
TRBJ1-4	12	.	.	TRBV6-6	CASSWGSEKLFF	TGTGCCAGCAGCTGGGGGTCTGAAAAACTGTTTTTT
TRBJ1-4	15	.	.	TRBV5-6	CASSLGGRRDEKLFF	TGTGCCAGCAGCTTGGGCGGCAGAAGAGATGAAAAACTGTTTTTT
TRBJ2-2	16	.	.	TRBV5-6	CASSYLGTSNTGELFF	TGTGCCAGCAGCTATCTCGGCACTTCGAACACCGGGGAGCTGTTTTTT
TRBJ2-2	15	.	.	TRBV27	CASSLWLPNTGELFF	TGTGCCAGCAGTTTATGGCTACCGAACACCGGGGAGCTGTTTTTT
TRBJ1-1	14	.	.	TRBV7-9	CASSLGRENTEAFF	TGTGCCAGCAGCTTGGGCAGGGAGAACACTGAAGCTTTCTTT
TRBJ2-7	16	TRBD2	.	TRBV27	CASSLGSGLAVSEQYF	TGTGCCAGCAGTTTAGGGTCGGGACTAGCGGTTTCCGAGCAGTACTTC
TRBJ2-3	15	TRBD2	.	TRBV28	CASSLFRGVTDTQYF	TGTGCCAGCAGTTTATTCCGGGGGGTGACAGATACGCAGTATTTT
TRBJ1-4	15	TRBD1	.	TRBV15	CATKDRGATNEKLFF	TGTGCCACCAAGGACAGGGGCGCTACTAATGAAAAACTGTTTTTT
TRBJ2-7	14	.	.	TRBV28	CASSFLGGSYEQYF	TGTGCCAGCAGTTTTTTAGGAGGATCCTACGAGCAGTACTTC
TRBJ1-1	15	TRBD1	.	TRBV18	CASSSGTGMNTEAFF	TGTGCCAGCTCCTCAGGGACAGGGATGAACACTGAAGCTTTCTTT
TRBJ1-2	15	.	.	TRBV11-2	CASSLSRGGSYGYTF	TGTGCCAGCAGCTTATCCAGGGGCGGGAGCTATGGCTACACCTTC
TRBJ1-5	13	.	few	TRBV7-9	CASSSGVGQPQHF	TGTGCCAGCAGCTCAGGGGTCGGTCAGCCCCAGCATTTT
TRBJ2-5	17	TRBD2	.	TRBV27	CASSLSRLAGGQETQYF	TGTGCCAGCAGTTTATCGAGGCTAGCGGGGGGGCAAGAGACCCAGTACTTC
TRBJ2-1	15	TRBD2	.	TRBV6-5	CASSYSPAGPGEQFF	TGTGCCAGCAGTTACTCTCCAGCGGGACCCGGTGAGCAGTTCTTC